This entry lists 32 T cell receptor beta chains sequenced from one sample in a study of spatial heterogeneity in lung cancer. TCRdb analysed the 5' RACE reads with MiXCR anew, one entry per CDR3 protein. The table shows around 45,000 distinct CDR3 sequences, with approximately 13% occurring only once. Sample time point: sample taken at primary tumor resection. Extraction of whole RNA from tumor, nontumor lung or frozen PBMC preceded unsorted sequencing. The sequencing used PBMCs, collected at surgery. The receptors derive from a male donor with early-stage non-small cell lung cancer.

This clonotype was observed a handful of times. The V call is TRBV10-3, the J call TRBJ1-2; D is unresolved. In germline, CDR1 is ENHRY, CDR2 SYGVKD. This CDR3 has 13 residues. The V gene lost 3 bases and the J gene lost 0 bases, with 5 bases spanning the gap. The CDR3 coding sequence is TGTGCCATCAGTGACAGCACTAACTATGGCTACACCTTC. Protein: CAISDSTNYGYTF.

Worth noting for this clonotype: One end of the junction fails to match germline, which may point to a read error. V is TRBV12-3 or TRBV12-4 and J is TRBJ1-1, with D maybe TRBD1 (5 bases). This CDR3 has 12 residues. CDR3 in amino acids: CASSPSDTGAFF. The CDR3 coding sequence is TGTGCCAGCAGTCCTTCGGACACTGGAGCTTTCTTT.

The chain is built from TRBV28 and TRBJ2-1; D not certain. The CDR3 length is 14 residues. The V end was cut by 3 bases, the J end by 7 bases, with 13 bases between. Germline assignment: CDR1 MDHEN and CDR2 SYDVKM. CDR3 region: CASSFGSPGNEQFF. For the CDR3, the DNA is TGTGCCAGCAGTTTCGGGTCCCCAGGAAATGAGCAGTTCTTC.

This clonotype was recorded a few times. J is TRBJ2-1 and V is TRBV20-1, with 14 bases fitting TRBD2. The germline V gene encodes CDR1 DFQATT and CDR2 SNEGSKA (reference sequence). This CDR3 spans 16 amino acids. V shed 3 bases, J shed 7 bases, and the junction held 8 bases outside the gene matches. The CDR3 sequence is CSASLPGLAGVNEQFF. Written as DNA, the CDR3 is TGCAGTGCTAGTCTGCCGGGACTAGCGGGAGTTAATGAGCAGTTCTTC.

This clonotype was observed a few times. The chain combines TRBV7-3 with TRBJ1-1, with D possibly matching TRBD1 (5 bases). Germline lookup yields CDR1 SGHTA and CDR2 FQGTGA. The V and J ends lost 7 bases and 4 bases respectively, with 16 bases between them. The CDR3 has 14 amino acids. The CDR3 sequence is CASTQTSGSTEAFF. CDR3 DNA sequence: TGTGCCAGCACTCAGACATCAGGGTCCACTGAAGCTTTCTTT.

This clonotype was recorded a few times. The V gene is TRBV2, the J gene TRBJ2-7; D possibly matches TRBD1 or TRBD2 (5 bases each). CDR3 size: 14 residues. Germline-derived CDR1 and CDR2 are SNHLY and FYNNEI. V dropped 5 bases and J dropped 5 bases, with 16 bases sitting between them. The CDR3 nucleotides read TGTGCCAGCAGTAAGAGGCAGGGAGACGACGAGCAGTACTTC. Its translation: CASSKRQGDDEQYF.

This clonotype was seen a few times. This CDR3 is CASSPGLAGWAPQETQYF. The DNA of the CDR3 is TGCGCCAGCAGCCCTGGACTAGCGGGGTGGGCCCCCCAAGAGACCCAGTACTTC. The rearrangement links TRBV5-1 to TRBJ2-5; 12 positions match TRBD2. Germline assignment: CDR1 SGHRS and CDR2 YFSETQ. The J segment lost 1 base and the V segment lost 4 bases, leaving 11 bases of the junction unmatched. The CDR3 runs 18 residues.

The chain combines TRBV24-1 with TRBJ2-3; 9 nucleotides align to TRBD1. J was trimmed by 2 bases and V by 7 bases; bases with no gene match: 6. There are 15 residues in the CDR3. The V gene's germline CDR1 is KGHDR and CDR2 SFDVKD. The CDR3 nucleotides are TGTGCCACCAGCCCGGGACAGGGATACACAGATACGCAGTATTTT. This sequence encodes CATSPGQGYTDTQYF.

In this sample, this clonotype turned up a few times. The chain has TRBV5-6 and TRBJ2-7; 7 nucleotides match TRBD1. Germline CDR1 is SGHDT and CDR2 is YYEEEE. V lost 4 bases and J lost 5; bases outside the gene matches: 6. This CDR3 is built from 13 residues. CDR3 region: CASSATGTHEQYF. In nucleotides, the CDR3 is TGTGCCAGCAGCGCGACAGGGACCCACGAGCAGTACTTC.

In the case of this clonotype: An end of the junction does not agree with germline; a read error may underlie this. The rearrangement uses TRBV6-2 or TRBV6-3 and TRBJ2-3; no reliable D call. The germline V gene encodes CDR1 MNHEY and CDR2 SVGEGT. The length of the CDR3 is 11 residues. The CDR3 DNA follows: TGTGCCAGCGGTTACTTGGATACGCAGTATTTT. Encoded protein: CASGYLDTQYF.

The rearrangement uses TRBV7-2 and TRBJ2-2; TRBD1 matches at 9 bases. Germline loops: CDR1 SGHTA, CDR2 FQGNSA. V lost 6 bases and J lost 3; bases outside the gene matches: 5. CDR3 length equals 15 residues. CDR3 loop: CASSWDRAYTGELFF. The CDR3 bases are TGTGCCAGCAGTTGGGACAGGGCGTACACCGGGGAGCTGTTTTTT.

This clonotype was found many times. The gene calls are TRBV5-5 and TRBJ2-3; D is tentatively TRBD1 or TRBD2 (5 bases each). Trimming took 1 base from V and 6 from J, leaving 6 bases between them. This CDR3 is 12 amino acids long. Germline V CDR1 and CDR2: SGHKS, YYEKEE (reference sequence). The CDR3 protein is CASSLWGDTQYF. For the CDR3, the DNA is TGTGCCAGCAGCTTGTGGGGGGATACGCAGTATTTT.

This clonotype was counted many times. V and J are TRBV28 and TRBJ2-3, with D tentatively TRBD2 (6 bases). Trimming removed 6 bases at V and 2 bases at J, with 12 bases between. Germline CDR1 and CDR2: MDHEN and SYDVKM. CDR3 length: 14 amino acids. CDR3 nucleotides: TGTGCCAGCAGCCGCGGGACGATCACAGATACGCAGTATTTT. It is translated as CASSRGTITDTQYF.

The chain couples TRBV2 to TRBJ2-1; a possible D gene is TRBD1 (6 bases). The CDR3 length is 13 residues. Trimming stripped 5 bases from V and 6 bases from J, with 11 bases between. Germline CDR1 is SNHLY and CDR2 is FYNNEI. The CDR3 nucleotides read TGTGCCAGCAGTCCGCAGGGGTTCAATGAGCAGTTCTTC. Translating it yields CASSPQGFNEQFF.

This clonotype was recorded a few times. CDR3 amino acids: CASSQVPLAEAFF. The CDR3 DNA is TGTGCCAGCAGTCAGGTGCCTCTGGCTGAAGCTTTCTTT. V usage is TRBV6-5 and J usage is TRBJ1-1; no firm D call. The CDR3 totals 13 residues. CDR1 and CDR2 from the germline V gene are MNHEY and SVGAGI. The V and J ends lost 5 bases and 6 bases respectively, with 13 bases between them.

This clonotype was observed a few times. The chain combines TRBV19 with TRBJ1-2; TRBD1 agrees at 7 bases. The V gene end was trimmed by 9 bases and the J gene end by 1 base; junction bases not matched to a gene: 5. The CDR3 is made up of 13 amino acids. The germline gives CDR1 LNHDA, CDR2 SQIVND (reference sequence). CDR3 DNA sequence: TGTGCCAGCCGGGACAGCTTTAACTATGGCTACACCTTC. It encodes CASRDSFNYGYTF. Variable domain in full (rest from reference TRBV19 and TRBJ1-2): DGGITQSPKYLFRKEGQNVTLSCEQNLNHDAMYWYRQDPGQGLRLIYYSQIVNDFQKGDIAEGYSVSREKKESFPLTVTSAQKNPTAFYLCASRDSFNYGYTFGSGTRLTVV.

The J gene is TRBJ2-2, the V gene TRBV7-2; D gene uncertain. The germline gives CDR1 SGHTA, CDR2 FQGNSA. V was cut by 0 bases and J by 2 bases, with 7 bases left in between. The CDR3 is made up of 15 amino acids. The chain's CDR3 is CASSLAVPNTGELFF. CDR3 coding DNA: TGTGCCAGCAGCTTAGCTGTACCAAACACCGGGGAGCTGTTTTTT.

This clonotype has only a few counts. The chain uses TRBV7-2 and TRBJ2-7; no firm D call. Trimming removed 2 bases from V and 3 bases from J, with 8 bases in between. The CDR3 covers 13 residues. CDR1 and CDR2 (germline): SGHTA, FQGNSA. The CDR3 loop reads CASSLPTIYEQYF. In DNA form, the CDR3 reads TGTGCCAGCAGCTTACCAACTATCTACGAGCAGTACTTC.

This clonotype occurred once. V usage is TRBV5-4 and J usage is TRBJ2-1, with 9 bases matching TRBD1. The CDR3 has 15 residues. V gave up 3 bases and J gave up 7 bases; unmatched junction bases: 8. Germline assignment: CDR1 SGHNT and CDR2 YYREEE (reference sequence). The CDR3 region is CASSWEQGARNEQFF. The CDR3, as DNA: TGTGCCAGCAGCTGGGAACAGGGGGCGCGGAATGAGCAGTTCTTC.

The chain combines TRBV4-2 with TRBJ1-1, with TRBD1 identical over 8 bases. Losses at the gene ends were 1 base for V and 4 bases for J; bases not matched to a gene: 5. This CDR3 has 15 residues. Per germline, CDR1 LGHNA and CDR2 YNFKEQ. CDR3 loop: CASSQARTGGTEAFF. CDR3 sequence (DNA): TGTGCCAGCAGCCAAGCCAGAACAGGGGGCACTGAAGCTTTCTTT.

The V gene is TRBV3-1, the J gene TRBJ1-5; D remains unclear. Germline V gives CDR1 LGHDT, CDR2 YNNKEL (reference sequence). Between the trimmed V and J ends, which lost 2 bases and 4 bases, there was a span of 9 bases. The CDR3 is made up of 14 amino acids. The CDR3 region is CASSQRMGNQPQHF. The CDR3 region has the DNA TGTGCCAGCAGCCAACGTATGGGGAATCAGCCCCAGCATTTT.

There are a few counts of this clonotype. DNA for the CDR3: TGTGCCAGCAGTCTCGGGGTAGCTGGGGCCAACGTCCTGACTTTC. This translates into CASSLGVAGANVLTF. J is TRBJ2-6 and V is TRBV28; D is possibly TRBD2 (5 bases). Germline V gene lookup returns CDR1 MDHEN and CDR2 SYDVKM. This CDR3 contains 15 residues. The V gene lost 5 bases and the J gene lost 2 bases, with 10 bases spanning the gap. The full variable domain, its missing parts supplied by reference TRBV28 and TRBJ2-6, is DVKVTQSSRYLVKRTGEKVFLECVQDMDHENMFWYRQDPGLGLRLIYFSYDVKMKEKGDIPEGYSVSREKKERFSLILESASTNQTSMYLCASSLGVAGANVLTFGAGSRLTVL.

In this sample, this clonotype turned up many times. J is TRBJ1-2 and V is TRBV4-2; D not resolved. The CDR3 loop spans 13 amino acids. Between the trimmed V and J ends, which lost 1 base and 7 bases, there was a span of 10 bases. The germline CDR1 and CDR2 sequences are LGHNA and YNFKEQ. The CDR3 here is CASSQAPGLGYTF. The CDR3 bases are TGTGCCAGCAGCCAAGCGCCAGGTCTTGGCTACACCTTC.

This clonotype has at least ten counts. The V gene is TRBV12-3 or TRBV12-4, the J gene TRBJ2-2, with TRBD1 matching 7 bases. This CDR3 spans 13 amino acids. Unmatched junction bases numbered 1, after V lost 6 bases and J lost 3 bases. CDR3 sequence: CASSTGDTGELFF. The CDR3 nucleotides are TGTGCCAGCAGCACAGGGGACACCGGGGAGCTGTTTTTT.

The rearrangement links TRBV28 to TRBJ2-1, with TRBD2 matching 9 bases. This CDR3 contains 18 residues. Per the germline V gene, CDR1 is MDHEN and CDR2 is SYDVKM. Trimming took 2 bases from V and 8 from J; bases not matched to a gene: 16. The CDR3 DNA sequence: TGTGCCAGCAGTTTAGATTGGACTAGCGCAAGGTGGTTCGATGAGCAGTTCTTC. Amino acid sequence: CASSLDWTSARWFDEQFF.

This clonotype turned up a few times. The chain joins TRBV7-2 to TRBJ2-7; D is possibly TRBD1 (5 bases). This CDR3 spans 12 amino acids. V lost 6 bases to trimming and J lost 4 bases, with 10 bases between them. Germline V gene lookup returns CDR1 SGHTA and CDR2 FQGNSA. The CDR3 is CASSRPGYEQYF. The CDR3 DNA follows: TGTGCCAGCAGTCGCCCAGGGTACGAGCAGTACTTC.

V and J are TRBV5-8 and TRBJ2-3, with D perhaps matching TRBD1 (5 bases). The germline gives CDR1 SGHTS, CDR2 YDEGEE. The CDR3 extends over 17 amino acids. Between the trimmed V and J ends, which lost 4 bases and 8 bases, there was a span of 26 bases. DNA for the CDR3: TGTGCCAGCAGCCCCCAAGACCAGACGGACACCCCGGGTACGCAGTATTTT. It yields the protein CASSPQDQTDTPGTQYF.

This clonotype was detected only once. The chain joins TRBV7-2 to TRBJ1-1; D is undetermined. The V end was cut by 1 base, the J end by 11 bases, with 14 bases between. CDR3 length equals 13 residues. Looked up from germline, CDR1 is SGHTA and CDR2 is FQGNSA. This CDR3 is CASSLVSVAVAFF. In nucleotides, the CDR3 is TGTGCCAGCAGCTTAGTTTCGGTCGCGGTTGCTTTCTTT.

In this sample, this clonotype turned up many times. The V and J genes are TRBV12-3 or TRBV12-4 and TRBJ2-5; possible D gene TRBD2, 5 bases. The CDR3 extends over 17 amino acids. V was pared by 1 base and J by 5 bases, with 20 bases between. This CDR3 reads CASSLGPARVGGETQYF. The CDR3 nucleotides read TGTGCCAGCAGTTTAGGCCCGGCGAGGGTAGGTGGCGAGACCCAGTACTTC.

This clonotype was counted at least ten times. J is TRBJ1-2 and V is TRBV12-3 or TRBV12-4; no clear D. The ends were cut back, 5 bases at V and 4 bases at J, with 14 bases in the middle. The CDR3 extends over 14 amino acids. CDR3 bases: TGTGCCAGCAGTCCCCGGGTGGCGTCCTATGGCTACACCTTC. Protein sequence: CASSPRVASYGYTF.

Many counts were recorded for this clonotype. The V and J genes are TRBV5-1 and TRBJ2-1, with a weak D call TRBD2 (6 bases). Trimming took 4 bases from V and 0 from J, leaving 14 bases between them. The CDR3 loop spans 16 amino acids. CDR1 and CDR2 (germline): SGHRS, YFSETQ. The CDR3 loop is CASSTRAGLSYNEQFF. CDR3 nucleotide sequence: TGCGCCAGCAGCACGAGAGCGGGCCTCTCCTACAATGAGCAGTTCTTC.

CDR3: CAISHGTGDTQYF. The CDR3 DNA follows: TGTGCCATCAGTCACGGGACCGGCGATACGCAGTATTTT. V gene TRBV10-3 combines with J gene TRBJ2-3; either TRBD1 or TRBD2 may fit D (5 bases each). With 5 bases removed from V and 6 bases from J, the gap between germline ends came to 12 bases. From germline, CDR1 is ENHRY and CDR2 SYGVKD. The CDR3 length is 13 residues.